This TCR beta chain was documented in a study of blood T cell repertoires in COVID-19. Some clones are missing from TCRdb's copy, which holds only in-frame ones; the method was immunoSEQ multiplex PCR. The sample carries 150,000 to 200,000 clones, 87% recorded once. The ends were cut back, 6 bases at V and 1 base at J, with 15 bases in the middle. Germline CDR1 and CDR2: KGHSH and LQKENI. The CDR3 sequence is 15 residues long. The receptor was derived from a woman aged 25 to 45 who had recovered from COVID-19. Sequenced material: PBMCs or T cells enriched from blood (not recorded which). This chain uses TRBV18 with TRBJ2-5, with D perhaps TRBD1 (5 bases). The CDR3 loop is CASSPRQSSQETQYF. In nucleotides, the CDR3 is TGTGCCAGCTCGCCGCGACAGAGTAGCCAAGAGACCCAGTACTTC.